This TCR beta chain was sequenced during a study of T cells after yellow fever vaccination. TCRdb reprocessed the 5' RACE reads with MiXCR, giving one entry per CDR3 protein. Among 250,000 or so distinct CDR3 sequences listed, 6.9% were seen once. CDR3 size: 11 residues. Germline CDR1 LNHNV, CDR2 YYDKDF (reference sequence). The V end lost 5 bases, the J end lost 6 bases, and 5 bases lay between the germline ends. The table lists this clonotype with a few counts. Its antigen is unknown. Study-wide results and caveats: Peak timing came faster in the weaker secondary response, day 5 versus 15. Reappearing after the booster were most of the clones from primary vaccination (about 96% CD4, 75% to 90% CD8).

This material consisted of CD4+ T cells sorted from PBMCs, taken 15 days after the yellow fever booster vaccination. V gene TRBV15 combines with J gene TRBJ2-4; D remains unclear. The receptor's source is a man aged 30-40 years who received the YFV17D yellow fever vaccine. The CDR3 here is CATSGRNIQYF. CDR3 nucleotide sequence: TGTGCCACCAGCGGACGAAACATTCAGTACTTC.